These 24 T cell receptor beta chains came from one sample sequenced in a study of blood T cell repertoires in COVID-19. Sequencing was performed with immunoSEQ multiplex PCR; in TCRdb, only in-frame clones are kept and a portion is missing. The table records around 240,000 clones, approximately 84% of them present only once. Sequencing was done on a sample of peripheral blood. The receptors come from a middle-aged man with acute or convalescent COVID-19.

V usage is TRBV11-2 and J usage is TRBJ1-2, with D possibly being TRBD1 (6 bases). The ends were cut back, 1 base at V and 4 bases at J, with 13 bases in the middle. Germline assignment: CDR1 SGHAT and CDR2 FQNNGV. The CDR3 extends over 15 amino acids. The CDR3 region is CASSLAQGPGYGYTF. In DNA form, the CDR3 reads TGTGCCAGCAGCTTAGCTCAGGGGCCTGGCTATGGCTACACCTTC. Full variable domain (outside the CDR3, taken from reference TRBV11-2 and TRBJ1-2): EAGVAQSPRYKIIEKRQSVAFWCNPISGHATLYWYQQILGQGPKLLIQFQNNGVVDDSQLPKDRFSAERLKGVDSTLKIQPAKLEDSAVYLCASSLAQGPGYGYTFGSGTRLTVV.

As to this clone: At the DNA level, this CDR3 is encoded by other sequences in the same sample as well. The chain links TRBV11-1 to TRBJ1-2; D possibly corresponds to TRBD1 (5 bases). The CDR3 runs to 13 residues. V lost 3 bases, J lost 2 bases, and 7 bases lay in between. Germline V gene lookup returns CDR1 SGHAT and CDR2 FQDESV (reference sequence). The DNA of the CDR3 is TGTGCCAGCAGCTTCCCAGGGAACTATGGCTACACCTTC. It translates to CASSFPGNYGYTF.

The chain recombines TRBV24-1 with TRBJ2-2; a possible D gene is TRBD1 (5 bases). The CDR3 contains 13 residues. Germline CDR1 and CDR2: KGHDR and SFDVKD. The CDR3 spells CAMDNPNTGELFF. The CDR3 DNA reads as TGTGCTATGGACAACCCGAACACCGGGGAGCTGTTTTTT.

The V gene is TRBV4-1, the J gene TRBJ1-1; the D is unclear. This CDR3 region has 15 residues. Germline V lookup: CDR1 MGHRA, CDR2 YSYEKL. V lost 6 bases to trimming and J lost 1 base, with 15 bases between them. The CDR3 loop is CASSPLTNTNTEAFF. Written as DNA, the CDR3 is TGCGCCAGCAGTCCGTTAACTAATACGAACACTGAAGCTTTCTTT.

This clone was seen just once. The chain couples TRBV5-1 to TRBJ1-6; 9 nucleotides agree with TRBD1. V lost 4 bases to trimming and J lost 10 bases; unmatched junction nucleotides: 9. Germline assignment: CDR1 SGHRS and CDR2 YFSETQ. This CDR3 comprises 15 residues. Here the CDR3 DNA reads TGCGCCAGCAGCCCGCTCGGGACAGGGTACTCACCCCTCCACTTT. It specifies CASSPLGTGYSPLHF.

The genes are TRBV30 and TRBJ2-1, with 9 bases aligning to TRBD1. The CDR3 sequence is 13 residues long. Germline loops: CDR1 GTSNPN, CDR2 SVGIG (reference sequence). V lost 8 bases to trimming and J lost 7 bases; unmatched junction nucleotides: 9. CDR3 coding DNA: TGTGCCGGAGGACAGGGGTATGTAAATGAGCAGTTCTTC. It codes for CAGGQGYVNEQFF.

This sequence joins TRBV3-1 (or the pseudogene TRBV3-2) and TRBJ2-7, with 9 bases matching TRBD1. Germline V lookup: CDR1 LGHDT, CDR2 YNNKEL (reference sequence). The CDR3 loop spans 16 amino acids. V lost 4 bases, J lost 7 bases, and 14 bases stayed unmatched. The CDR3 DNA reads TGTGCCAGCAGCCCACGAATATTACAGGGGGCGGGAGAGCAGTACTTC. Its translation is CASSPRILQGAGEQYF.

The gene calls are TRBV6-5 and TRBJ1-2; TRBD1 agrees at 8 bases. Germline assignment: CDR1 MNHEY and CDR2 SVGAGI. The ends lost 6 bases at V and 3 bases at J; junction bases unmatched: 0. The CDR3 sequence is 12 residues long. The CDR3 loop is CASRQGDYGYTF. In DNA form, the CDR3 reads TGTGCCAGCAGACAGGGGGACTATGGCTACACCTTC.

This rearrangement joins TRBV10-3 to TRBJ1-1; possibly TRBD1 for D (6 bases). V was pared by 2 bases and J by 0 bases, with 13 bases between. This CDR3 region has 16 residues. The germline V gene encodes CDR1 ENHRY and CDR2 SYGVKD. CDR3: CAISEGGRGMNTEAFF. CDR3 DNA: TGTGCCATCAGTGAGGGGGGGAGGGGGATGAACACTGAAGCTTTCTTT.

The rearrangement joins TRBV9 to TRBJ2-1; TRBD2 might be the D (7 bases). This CDR3 contains 14 residues. The germline V gene has CDR1 SGDLS and CDR2 YYNGEE. V lost 3 bases to trimming and J lost 3 bases, with 10 bases between them. The DNA for the CDR3 is TGTGCCAGCAGCGCGGGGGGCGACTACAATGAGCAGTTCTTC. Protein sequence: CASSAGGDYNEQFF.

The genes are TRBV11-2 and TRBJ1-2; D possibly corresponds to TRBD1 (6 bases). CDR1 is SGHAT and CDR2 is FQNNGV in the germline V gene. This CDR3 has 15 amino acids. V was clipped by 6 bases and J by 7 bases, with 21 bases between them. Written as DNA, the CDR3 is TGTGCCAGCAGACCACTGCGGGGGGCGGTGGGTGGCTACACCTTC. The encoded protein is CASRPLRGAVGGYTF.

The rearrangement links TRBV10-3 to TRBJ1-1; no definite D call. The germline CDR1 and CDR2 sequences are ENHRY and SYGVKD. This CDR3 has 13 amino acids. V was pared by 4 bases and J by 8 bases, with 14 bases between. Here the CDR3 DNA reads TGTGCCATCAGTGGATCATCTAACGCAGAAGCTTTCTTT. It is translated as CAISGSSNAEAFF.

The chain couples TRBV5-4 to TRBJ1-5, with a tentative D call TRBD1 (5 bases). The length of the CDR3 is 13 residues. Trimming removed 4 bases from V and 5 bases from J, with 10 bases in between. Germline CDR1 SGHNT, CDR2 YYREEE (reference sequence). CDR3 in amino acids: CASSIQGDQPQHF. In DNA form, the CDR3 reads TGTGCCAGCAGCATTCAAGGGGATCAGCCCCAGCATTTT.

The chain carries TRBV5-1 and TRBJ1-2, with D possibly TRBD1 on 5 matching bases. CDR1 is SGHRS and CDR2 is YFSETQ in the germline V gene. Trimming removed 4 bases at V and 2 bases at J, with 24 bases between. CDR3 length equals 18 residues. Written as DNA, the CDR3 is TGCGCCAGCAGCCTGGAGCCCCCCGGCCAGGGAGGAAACTATGGCTACACCTTC. This gives the protein CASSLEPPGQGGNYGYTF. Using reference TRBV5-1 and TRBJ1-2 for the parts outside the CDR3, the full variable domain is KAGVTQTPRYLIKTRGQQVTLSCSPISGHRSVSWYQQTPGQGLQFLFEYFSETQRNKGNFPGRFSGRQFSNSRSEMNVSTLELGDSALYLCASSLEPPGQGGNYGYTFGSGTRLTVV.

The V and J genes are TRBV28 and TRBJ2-7; 12 positions agree with TRBD2. The germline CDR1 and CDR2 sequences are MDHEN and SYDVKM. Losses at the gene ends were 2 bases for V and 5 bases for J; bases not matched to a gene: 4. The CDR3 spans 15 residues. CDR3 in amino acids: CASSLRTSGDHEQYF. CDR3 nucleotides: TGTGCCAGCAGTTTACGGACTAGCGGGGACCACGAGCAGTACTTC. The full variable domain, completed using reference TRBV28 and TRBJ2-7, is DVKVTQSSRYLVKRTGEKVFLECVQDMDHENMFWYRQDPGLGLRLIYFSYDVKMKEKGDIPEGYSVSREKKERFSLILESASTNQTSMYLCASSLRTSGDHEQYFGPGTRLTVT.

This sequence joins TRBV5-4 and TRBJ2-7; D unclear. Germline V CDR1 and CDR2: SGHNT, YYREEE (reference sequence). CDR3 length: 16 residues. V lost 0 bases, J lost 3 bases, and 16 bases lay in between. CDR3 nucleotide sequence: TGTGCCAGCAGCTTGGCCTTATATGACACTTACTACGAGCAGTACTTC. This codes for CASSLALYDTYYEQYF.

This clone has more than one count but fewer than ten. V usage is TRBV9 and J usage is TRBJ1-6, with a weak D call TRBD1 (6 bases). The length of the CDR3 is 13 residues. CDR1 SGDLS and CDR2 YYNGEE come from the germline V gene. V was shortened by 5 bases and J by 7 bases, with 10 bases between the two germline ends. The DNA for the CDR3 is TGTGCCAGCAGGCCGGACAGCAATTCACCCCTCCACTTT. Protein: CASRPDSNSPLHF.

The chain combines TRBV25-1 with TRBJ2-2; 11 bases line up with TRBD2. Germline CDR1 MGHDK, CDR2 SYGVNS. CDR3 size: 14 residues. With V trimmed by 3 bases and J by 6 bases, 0 bases remained unmatched. The CDR3 spells CASSDSGGAGELFF. In nucleotides, the CDR3 is TGTGCCAGCAGTGATAGCGGGGGGGCCGGGGAGCTGTTTTTT.

The chain carries TRBV7-9 and TRBJ1-2; 8 bases are a match to TRBD1. The CDR3 contains 13 residues. CDR1 is SEHNR and CDR2 is FQNEAQ in the germline V gene (reference sequence). The junction had 4 bases not matched to a gene; V was cut back by 3 bases and J by 7 bases. Here the CDR3 reads CASSFGQGSGYTF. In nucleotides, the CDR3 is TGTGCCAGCAGCTTTGGACAGGGTTCTGGCTACACCTTC.

CDR3 in amino acids: CASSLDFADTQYF. In DNA, the CDR3 is TGTGCCAGCAGCTTAGATTTCGCAGATACGCAGTATTTT. The rearrangement links TRBV11-3 to TRBJ2-3; D call uncertain. CDR1 SGHNT and CDR2 YENEEA come from the germline V gene. The V gene lost 0 bases and the J gene lost 4 bases, with 5 bases spanning the gap. This CDR3 contains 13 residues.

The J gene is TRBJ1-1, the V gene TRBV7-3; no firm D call. V gave up 5 bases and J gave up 5 bases, with 12 bases separating them. The CDR3 extends over 13 amino acids. Per germline, CDR1 SGHTA and CDR2 FQGTGA. DNA for the CDR3: TGTGCCAGCAGCACCGAGGAGGGAACTGAAGCTTTCTTT. This translates into CASSTEEGTEAFF.

This clone is a singleton in its sample. This rearrangement joins TRBV5-1 to TRBJ2-4; D is possibly TRBD1 (7 bases). Trimming removed 0 bases at V and 0 bases at J, with 16 bases between. The V gene's germline CDR1 is SGHRS and CDR2 YFSETQ. The CDR3 contains 18 residues. This CDR3 is CASSLGGTDFLAKNIQYF. In nucleotides, the CDR3 is TGCGCCAGCAGCTTGGGCGGGACAGACTTCTTAGCCAAAAACATTCAGTACTTC.

This clone has a handful of counts. The chain has TRBV28 and TRBJ1-1, with D possibly matching TRBD1 (6 bases). This CDR3 has 16 residues. V lost 7 bases to trimming and J lost 3 bases, with 21 bases between them. Germline CDR1 MDHEN, CDR2 SYDVKM. The CDR3 DNA is TGTGCCAGCACCCTGGCGGGCGGGGGGCCCGACACTGAAGCTTTCTTT. Amino acids: CASTLAGGGPDTEAFF.

This clone has more than one count but fewer than ten. The V and J genes are TRBV15 and TRBJ2-3; 8 bases are a match to TRBD2. V trimming: 3 bases; J trimming: 4 bases; junction bases outside the gene matches: 15. Germline lookup yields CDR1 LNHNV and CDR2 YYDKDF (reference sequence). The CDR3 covers 18 residues. CDR3 residues: CATSSLPSGGGIADTQYF. Written as DNA, the CDR3 is TGTGCCACCAGCAGTCTCCCCTCGGGAGGGGGTATAGCAGATACGCAGTATTTT.